This T cell receptor (beta chain) originates from a study of blood T cell repertoires in COVID-19. The wider study: Samples representing acute and convalescent COVID-19 were sourced from the United States, Italy and Spain. The analysed material was cDNA or gDNA that came from T cells, B-cell-depleted T cells, or PBMCs.

This table comes from immunoSEQ multiplex PCR, and its TCRdb copy is limited to in-frame clones, with some not included. This repertoire shows roughly 14,000 clones, around four fifths found once; its top ten account for approximately 24%. V lost 3 bases and J 1 base, leaving 10 bases between the germline ends. CDR3 length: 15 amino acids. CDR1 is DFQATT, CDR2 SNEGSKA, per germline (reference sequence). The sequencing sample was made of peripheral blood. This chain uses TRBV20-1 with TRBJ2-6; weak D call: TRBD2 (5 bases). This TCR was sampled from a woman in her sixties with acute or convalescent COVID-19. The CDR3 DNA reads as TGCAGTGCTAGTTCTGGACTTTCTGGGGCCAACGTCCTGACTTTC. This sequence encodes CSASSGLSGANVLTF.